This entry lists 30 T cell receptor beta chains sequenced from one sample in a study of T cell repertoires in cytomegalovirus infection. From the reads, TCRdb called clonotypes with MiXCR, one entry per CDR3 protein. The sample shows about 360,000 distinct CDR3 sequences, 18% of them seen only once. Source material: PBMCs. The receptor source for this set is a human donor in good health (CMV status not recorded). Some clones in this sample may be carry-over from other donors' samples.

The sample holds many counts of this clonotype. V and J are TRBV7-9 and TRBJ2-3, with D hard to call. This CDR3 spans 12 amino acids. V was cut by 8 bases and J by 0 bases, with 6 bases left in between. CDR1 is SEHNR and CDR2 is FQNEAQ in the germline V gene (reference sequence). The CDR3 loop is CASGSSTDTQYF. For the CDR3, the DNA is TGTGCCAGCGGATCTAGCACAGATACGCAGTATTTT.

In this sample, this clonotype turned up a few times. The genes are TRBV15 and TRBJ1-2, with 7 bases matching TRBD1. Germline V lookup: CDR1 LNHNV, CDR2 YYDKDF (reference sequence). Trimming removed 0 bases from V and 6 bases from J; junction bases left unmatched: 7. This CDR3 region has 15 residues. Here the CDR3 reads CATSRDETGAHGYTF. Here the CDR3 DNA reads TGTGCCACCAGCAGAGATGAAACAGGGGCCCATGGCTACACCTTC.

This clonotype was counted a few times. V is TRBV2 and J is TRBJ2-4; 7 nucleotides agree with TRBD1. Germline V gives CDR1 SNHLY, CDR2 FYNNEI. The CDR3 has 14 residues. V was pared by 2 bases and J by 6 bases, with 4 bases of the junction left unmatched. The CDR3 sequence is CASSESYRGNIQYF. CDR3 in DNA: TGTGCCAGCAGTGAATCGTACAGGGGAAACATTCAGTACTTC.

The rearrangement joins TRBV5-1 to TRBJ2-6; 9 nucleotides align to TRBD2. CDR3 length: 16 amino acids. V shed 6 bases, J shed 2 bases, and the junction held 6 bases outside the gene matches. Germline CDR1 reads SGHRS; CDR2 reads YFSETQ. The CDR3 coding sequence is TGCGCCAGCACTGCGGGGGGGTTTACTGGGGCCAACGTCCTGACTTTC. Translating gives CASTAGGFTGANVLTF.

The gene calls are TRBV4-1 and TRBJ2-2; D call uncertain. V dropped 4 bases and J dropped 4 bases, with 10 bases sitting between them. Germline CDR1 is MGHRA and CDR2 is YSYEKL. The length of the CDR3 is 14 residues. DNA for the CDR3: TGCGCCAGCAGCCCAGTTTTGGTCACCGGGGAGCTGTTTTTT. Its translation: CASSPVLVTGELFF.

This clonotype showed up just a few times. Here the CDR3 reads CASSTGQGNIGYTF. CDR3 nucleotides: TGTGCCAGCAGCACTGGACAGGGGAATATTGGCTACACCTTC. The chain uses TRBV7-9 and TRBJ1-2; 9 nucleotides align to TRBD1. This CDR3 is built from 14 residues. Per the germline V gene, CDR1 is SEHNR and CDR2 is FQNEAQ (reference sequence). V lost 5 bases and J lost 7; bases outside the gene matches: 8.

This clonotype was counted at least ten times. V is TRBV7-9 and J is TRBJ2-7; no clear D. V was pared by 5 bases and J by 5 bases, with 13 bases between. CDR1 is SEHNR, CDR2 FQNEAQ, per germline (reference sequence). The CDR3 covers 13 residues. CDR3 loop: CASSPKGPHEQYF. CDR3 in DNA: TGTGCCAGCAGCCCAAAAGGGCCCCACGAGCAGTACTTC. Full variable domain (missing parts from reference TRBV7-9 and TRBJ2-7): DTGVSQNPRHKITKRGQNVTFRCDPISEHNRLYWYRQTLGQGPEFLTYFQNEAQLEKSRLLSDRFSAERPKGSFSTLEIQRTEQGDSAMYLCASSPKGPHEQYFGPGTRLTVT.

The chain links TRBV10-3 to TRBJ2-5, with TRBD1 matching over 9 bases. The V gene's germline CDR1 is ENHRY and CDR2 SYGVKD. Trimming removed 8 bases from V and 4 bases from J; junction bases left unmatched: 5. The CDR3 sequence is 13 residues long. The CDR3 here is CAIGRQGGETQYF. CDR3 sequence (DNA): TGTGCCATCGGTAGACAGGGGGGAGAGACCCAGTACTTC.

CDR3 in DNA: TGCGCCAGTGCAGGGCGGGAGGGTTGGAATGAGCAGTTCTTC. The encoded protein is CASAGREGWNEQFF. The chain has TRBV10-2 and TRBJ2-1; 9 bases agree with TRBD2. Trimming removed 9 bases from V and 7 bases from J; junction bases left unmatched: 10. CDR1 and CDR2 (germline): WSHSY, SAAADI. This CDR3 region has 14 residues.

A few counts support this clonotype. The chain employs TRBV10-3 and TRBJ2-7, with 8 bases aligning to TRBD2. The V segment lost 0 bases and the J segment 4 bases; nucleotides outside the gene matches: 5. CDR1 is ENHRY, CDR2 SYGVKD, per germline. The CDR3 contains 15 residues. CDR3 sequence: CAISESTSGGYEQYF. The CDR3 nucleotides are TGTGCCATCAGTGAGTCGACCAGCGGGGGATACGAGCAGTACTTC.

This clonotype has more than one count but fewer than ten. J is TRBJ2-5 and V is TRBV5-1, with D tentatively TRBD2 (7 bases). The CDR3 consists of 16 residues. Germline V gene lookup returns CDR1 SGHRS and CDR2 YFSETQ. V was pared by 3 bases and J by 0 bases, with 15 bases between. Here the CDR3 DNA reads TGCGCCAGCAGCTGGGAGGGACAACCGTACCAAGAGACCCAGTACTTC. As protein: CASSWEGQPYQETQYF. The complete variable domain, with remaining parts taken from reference TRBV5-1 and TRBJ2-5, reads KAGVTQTPRYLIKTRGQQVTLSCSPISGHRSVSWYQQTPGQGLQFLFEYFSETQRNKGNFPGRFSGRQFSNSRSEMNVSTLELGDSALYLCASSWEGQPYQETQYFGPGTRLLVL.

The chain couples TRBV7-6 to TRBJ2-7; 10 bases align to TRBD2. CDR1 and CDR2 (germline): SGHVS, FNYEAQ. Losses at the gene ends were 5 bases for V and 2 bases for J; bases not matched to a gene: 9. There are 16 residues in the CDR3. CDR3 in DNA: TGTGCCAGCAGCCCTTCCGCCGGGACTAGCGCCTACGAGCAGTACTTC. It is translated as CASSPSAGTSAYEQYF.

This clonotype was picked up a small number of times. This chain connects TRBV10-3 to TRBJ2-3, with 7 bases lining up with TRBD1. The CDR3 runs to 13 residues. Germline CDR1 and CDR2: ENHRY and SYGVKD. With V trimmed by 4 bases and J by 6 bases, 4 bases remained unmatched. The CDR3 protein is CAISGTGVDTQYF. The CDR3 DNA reads as TGTGCCATCAGTGGTACAGGGGTGGATACGCAGTATTTT.

CDR3 DNA: TGTGCCAGTAGTCCCTCGGTGGGCTACGAGCAGTACTTC. Protein: CASSPSVGYEQYF. The gene calls are TRBV19 and TRBJ2-7; D gene ambiguous. V was shortened by 5 bases and J by 3 bases, with 11 bases between the two germline ends. This CDR3 contains 13 residues. Germline loops: CDR1 LNHDA, CDR2 SQIVND (reference sequence). Complete variable domain (other parts from reference TRBV19 and TRBJ2-7): DGGITQSPKYLFRKEGQNVTLSCEQNLNHDAMYWYRQDPGQGLRLIYYSQIVNDFQKGDIAEGYSVSREKKESFPLTVTSAQKNPTAFYLCASSPSVGYEQYFGPGTRLTVT.

There are a few counts of this clonotype. The rearrangement joins TRBV6-5 to TRBJ2-7; D is undetermined. Germline V CDR1 and CDR2: MNHEY, SVGAGI. CDR3 length: 12 residues. The V end lost 2 bases, the J end lost 7 bases, and 9 bases lay between the germline ends. CDR3 sequence: CASSYREGEQYF. DNA for the CDR3: TGTGCCAGCAGTTACAGGGAAGGGGAGCAGTACTTC.

The chain uses TRBV29-1 and TRBJ2-1; D perhaps matches TRBD2 (7 bases). This CDR3 comprises 16 residues. With 6 bases removed from V and 4 bases from J, the gap between germline ends came to 22 bases. In germline, CDR1 is SQVTM, CDR2 ANQGSEA. The CDR3 DNA is TGCAGCGTCTTGGGGGGGGGCGGGAGTTCTTACAATGAGCAGTTCTTC. This translates into CSVLGGGGSSYNEQFF.

The chain uses TRBV5-1 and TRBJ2-1, with a possible D match to TRBD2 (6 bases). This CDR3 region has 17 residues. Germline V gene sequence: CDR1 SGHRS, CDR2 YFSETQ. Deletions cut 4 bases from V and 2 bases from J, with 19 bases between. CDR3 DNA sequence: TGCGCCAGCAGCCTCCGACCTGTGGGGGGAACCTACAATGAGCAGTTCTTC. Its protein product is CASSLRPVGGTYNEQFF. The whole variable domain, filled in from reference TRBV5-1 and TRBJ2-1, reads KAGVTQTPRYLIKTRGQQVTLSCSPISGHRSVSWYQQTPGQGLQFLFEYFSETQRNKGNFPGRFSGRQFSNSRSEMNVSTLELGDSALYLCASSLRPVGGTYNEQFFGPGTRLTVL.

This clonotype appeared many times. The rearrangement uses TRBV6-5 and TRBJ1-3; D not certain. The V gene's germline CDR1 is MNHEY and CDR2 SVGAGI. V was clipped by 7 bases and J by 0 bases, with 13 bases between them. CDR3 size: 15 residues. The CDR3 reads CASIGSLHSGNTIYF. The CDR3 coding sequence is TGTGCCAGCATCGGTTCGCTGCACTCTGGAAACACCATATATTTT.

The chain couples TRBV2 to TRBJ1-5; D not certain. Trimming pared 3 bases from V and 7 bases from J, leaving 10 bases between. The CDR3 has 13 residues. Germline lookup yields CDR1 SNHLY and CDR2 FYNNEI. For the CDR3, the DNA is TGTGCCAGCAGTGACGAGGGCCCGCAGCCCCAGCATTTT. Its translation is CASSDEGPQPQHF.

The rearrangement joins TRBV12-3 or TRBV12-4 to TRBJ1-5; 7 bases are shared with TRBD1. The CDR3 loop spans 14 amino acids. The J segment lost 3 bases and the V segment lost 6 bases, leaving 5 bases of the junction unmatched. The CDR3 bases are TGTGCCAGCAGCTGGGACAGTTTCAATCAGCCCCAGCATTTT. Translating gives CASSWDSFNQPQHF.

This clonotype showed up many times. The chain employs TRBV7-2 and TRBJ1-2; D is possibly TRBD1 (5 bases). Germline V CDR1 and CDR2: SGHTA, FQGNSA. CDR3 length: 15 residues. Trimming shortened V by 11 bases and J by 0 bases, and 19 bases separated the two germline ends. CDR3: CALGYPGRTNYGYTF. Here the CDR3 DNA reads TGTGCCTTAGGTTATCCGGGACGCACTAACTATGGCTACACCTTC.

This clonotype has at least ten counts. The J gene is TRBJ2-7, the V gene TRBV7-8, with 8 bases lining up with TRBD1. This CDR3 region has 16 residues. The trim removed 5 bases at V and 1 base at J, leaving 10 bases unmatched. CDR1 is SGHVS, CDR2 FQNEAQ, per germline. This CDR3 reads CASSPPTGVRSYEQYF. CDR3 DNA: TGTGCCAGCAGCCCCCCGACAGGGGTGAGGTCCTACGAGCAGTACTTC.

The genes are TRBV20-1 and TRBJ2-1; TRBD2 matches 10 bases. Germline CDR1 and CDR2: DFQATT and SNEGSKA (reference sequence). CDR3 length equals 15 residues. The trim removed 3 bases at V and 3 bases at J, leaving 5 bases unmatched. CDR3 bases: TGCAGTGCTAGTGCTAGCGGGGGCCTCTACAATGAGCAGTTCTTC. Its translation is CSASASGGLYNEQFF.

This rearrangement joins TRBV20-1 to TRBJ1-1; TRBD1 agrees at 7 bases. The CDR3 has 12 residues. The V gene end was trimmed by 4 bases and the J gene end by 4 bases; junction bases not matched to a gene: 3. The germline V gene encodes CDR1 DFQATT and CDR2 SNEGSKA (reference sequence). The CDR3 DNA sequence: TGCAGTGCTAAACAGGGGATCACTGAAGCTTTCTTT. Protein product: CSAKQGITEAFF.

The chain is built from TRBV6-6 and TRBJ2-1; D is unclear. The CDR3 loop spans 16 amino acids. Germline V gene data show CDR1 as MNHNY and CDR2 as SVGAGI (reference sequence). V lost 5 bases and J lost 0, with 14 bases in between. The CDR3 coding sequence is TGTGCCAGCAGTGTCGGGCGCTTCCGCTCCTACAATGAGCAGTTCTTC. It translates to CASSVGRFRSYNEQFF.

Many counts were recorded for this clonotype. The chain links TRBV7-2 to TRBJ2-4, with 12 bases identical to TRBD2. This CDR3 is 16 amino acids long. Germline CDR1 SGHTA, CDR2 FQGNSA. Trimming cost V 7 bases and J 0 bases; bases outside gene matches: 4. This chain's CDR3 is CASTLLAGGAKNIQYF. The CDR3 nucleotides are TGTGCCAGCACCCTACTAGCGGGGGGAGCCAAAAACATTCAGTACTTC.

This clonotype was counted at least ten times. The genes are TRBV7-2 and TRBJ1-5, with 7 bases fitting TRBD1. Germline loops: CDR1 SGHTA, CDR2 FQGNSA. Germline trimming cut 5 bases from V and 7 bases from J; bases unmatched to any gene: 5. The CDR3 length is 13 residues. CDR3 loop: CASSLGTEQPQHF. In DNA, the CDR3 is TGTGCCAGCAGCCTGGGGACAGAACAGCCCCAGCATTTT.

The rearrangement links TRBV2 to TRBJ1-2, with 7 bases aligning to TRBD1. V shed 6 bases, J shed 8 bases, and the junction held 9 bases outside the gene matches. CDR1 is SNHLY and CDR2 is FYNNEI in the germline V gene. This CDR3 contains 13 residues. In nucleotides, the CDR3 is TGTGCCAGCAGACCCGGACAGGCGGAGGGCTACACCTTC. Protein sequence: CASRPGQAEGYTF.

In this sample, this clonotype turned up a few times. This chain links TRBV3-1 with TRBJ1-2, with D unclear. The CDR3 covers 16 residues. The germline V and J ends were trimmed by 2 bases and 7 bases, with 20 bases remaining between them. Germline V gene lookup returns CDR1 LGHDT and CDR2 YNNKEL (reference sequence). CDR3 protein: CASSQRPSLGGVGYTF. For the CDR3, the DNA is TGTGCCAGCAGCCAAAGGCCCTCGTTGGGCGGGGTTGGCTACACCTTC.

This clonotype was counted between two and nine times. As DNA, the CDR3 is TGTGCTAGTGGTTTCTTCCCACTGACGGCCGGGCAGTACTTC. Translation: CASGFFPLTAGQYF. The chain employs TRBV12-5 and TRBJ2-5; D is unclear. The CDR3 spans 14 residues. Germline values: CDR1 LGHNT, CDR2 FRNRAP. V shed 3 bases and J shed 11 bases, with 19 bases lying between them. Full variable domain (outside the CDR3, taken from reference TRBV12-5 and TRBJ2-5): DARVTQTPRHKVTEMGQEVTMRCQPILGHNTVFWYRQTMMQGLELLAYFRNRAPLDDSGMPKDRFSAEMPDATLATLKIQPSEPRDSAVYFCASGFFPLTAGQYFGPGTRLLVL.